This TCR beta chain was profiled in a study of STAT3 mutations in large granular lymphocyte leukemia. General study results and limits: At least one immunodominant TCR beta clonotype appeared in every T-cell large granular lymphocyte leukemia patient. Some patients had persisting codominant clonotypes that could mask small clones. Treatment regimens differed across patients between samplings. Clonal expansion was inferred from samples taken at other timepoints.

This CDR3 region has 13 residues. The germline gives CDR1 SNHLY, CDR2 FYNNEI. The V and J ends lost 4 bases and 7 bases, in that order; junction bases with no gene match: 4. Of note for this clone: Antigen specificity is unknown.

The protocol was immunoSEQ multiplex PCR, while the TCRdb copy is restricted to in-frame clones and leaves out a portion. The sample lists some 17,000 clones, about 83% occurring once. The receptor's source is a man aged 45-65 years with T-cell large granular lymphocyte leukemia. Some clones in this sample may be carry-over from other donors' samples. The chain employs TRBV2 and TRBJ2-1; TRBD2 matches 7 bases. Sequenced: peripheral blood mononuclear cells. The CDR3 sequence: CASSAREGNEQFF. Written as DNA, the CDR3 is TGTGCCAGCAGTGCAAGGGAGGGAAATGAGCAGTTCTTC.